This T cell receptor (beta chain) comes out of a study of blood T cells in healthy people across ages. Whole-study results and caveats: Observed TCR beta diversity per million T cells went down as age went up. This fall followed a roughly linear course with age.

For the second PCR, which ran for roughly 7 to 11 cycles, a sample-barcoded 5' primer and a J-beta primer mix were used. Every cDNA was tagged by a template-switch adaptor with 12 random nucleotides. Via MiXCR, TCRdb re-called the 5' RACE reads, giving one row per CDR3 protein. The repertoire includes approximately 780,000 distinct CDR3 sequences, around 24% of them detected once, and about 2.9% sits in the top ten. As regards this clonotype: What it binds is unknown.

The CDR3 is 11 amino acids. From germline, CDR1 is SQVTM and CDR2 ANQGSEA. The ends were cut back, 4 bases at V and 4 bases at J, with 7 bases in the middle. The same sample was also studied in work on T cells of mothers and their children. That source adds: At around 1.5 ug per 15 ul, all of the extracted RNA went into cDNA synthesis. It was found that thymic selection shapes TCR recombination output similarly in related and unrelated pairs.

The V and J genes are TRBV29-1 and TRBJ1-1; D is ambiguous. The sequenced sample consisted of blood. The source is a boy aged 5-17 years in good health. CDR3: CSVGDRTEAFF. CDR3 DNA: TGCAGCGTTGGAGACCGCACTGAAGCTTTCTTT.